This is a list of T cell receptor beta chains from one sample in a study of human T cells and chemical hapten exposure. Using its own MiXCR run on the RACE reads, TCRdb lists one record per CDR3 protein. The sample shows roughly 150,000 distinct CDR3 sequences, roughly 12% of them seen only once. The sequenced sample was whole blood, obtained in connection with sensitization to the hapten diphenylcyclopropenone (DPC). The receptors come from a woman in her fifties or sixties with alopecia areata. Some clones in this sample may be carry-over from other donors' samples. Both conserved end residues are part of each CDR3. A D gene is named only where the DNA matches it firmly. The size entry is marked missing in some rows and otherwise reads once, few, many or a size class.

TRBV28	.	TRBJ1-1	.	TGTGCCAGCAGTTTAAGGGCCCGGGCCGTGAACACTGAAGCTTTCTTT	CASSLRARAVNTEAFF
TRBV6-2/TRBV6-3	many	TRBJ2-3	.	TGTGCCAGCAGTCGGACTGGACCTAGCACAGATACGCAGTATTTT	CASSRTGPSTDTQYF
TRBV11-3	.	TRBJ2-1	TRBD2	TGTGCCAGCAGCAGCGGGACTAGCGGGAGGGTGGGTAATGAGCAGTTCTTC	CASSSGTSGRVGNEQFF
TRBV10-1	many	TRBJ1-1	TRBD1	TGCGCCAGCAGTGAGTCTGCAGGGGGGACTGAAGCTTTCTTT	CASSESAGGTEAFF
TRBV4-1	few	TRBJ2-3	TRBD1	TGCGCCAGCAGCCTTCGGGACAGAAGCACAGATACGCAGTATTTT	CASSLRDRSTDTQYF
TRBV20-1	.	TRBJ1-2	.	TGCAGTGCTTGGACCCTCGGACGCGGGCATGGCTACACCTTC	CSAWTLGRGHGYTF
TRBV11-3	few	TRBJ1-1	.	TGTGCCAGCAGCAAGATCAAAGGGGCAGGGCTGAACACTGAAGCTTTCTTT	CASSKIKGAGLNTEAFF
TRBV7-8	few	TRBJ2-4	.	TGTGCCAGCAGCCGTTCAAACATTCAGTACTTC	CASSRSNIQYF
TRBV12-2	few	TRBJ2-1	.	TGTGCAAGTCGCTTAGGGCCGGGACTAGCGGGAGGGCTCGGCTACAATGAGCAGTTCTTC	CASRLGPGLAGGLGYNEQFF
TRBV29-1	many	TRBJ2-1	TRBD2	TGCAGCGTTGTGTTACTAAGCGGGAGGCACAATGAGCAGTTCTTC	CSVVLLSGRHNEQFF
TRBV20-1	.	TRBJ2-1	.	TGCAGTGCCGTTACCTACAATGAGCAGTTCTTC	CSAVTYNEQFF
TRBV6-1	many	TRBJ2-2	TRBD1	TGTGCCAGCAGAATATCGGGACAGGGGTCCGGGGAGCTGTTTTTT	CASRISGQGSGELFF
TRBV7-8	.	TRBJ2-1	.	TGTGCCAGCAGCTTTGGCTTGTCCTACAATGAGCAGTTCTTC	CASSFGLSYNEQFF
TRBV7-9	few	TRBJ2-7	.	TGTGCCAGCAGCTCACCCCCGCAACGGAACTCCTACGAGCAGTACTTC	CASSSPPQRNSYEQYF
TRBV6-5	few	TRBJ2-3	.	TGTGCCAGCAGTGACCCAACCAGTCGCCTGTATTTT	CASSDPTSRLYF
TRBV24-1	.	TRBJ2-1	.	TGTGCCACCAGTGATTGGGGACTCGAGCAGTTCTTC	CATSDWGLEQFF